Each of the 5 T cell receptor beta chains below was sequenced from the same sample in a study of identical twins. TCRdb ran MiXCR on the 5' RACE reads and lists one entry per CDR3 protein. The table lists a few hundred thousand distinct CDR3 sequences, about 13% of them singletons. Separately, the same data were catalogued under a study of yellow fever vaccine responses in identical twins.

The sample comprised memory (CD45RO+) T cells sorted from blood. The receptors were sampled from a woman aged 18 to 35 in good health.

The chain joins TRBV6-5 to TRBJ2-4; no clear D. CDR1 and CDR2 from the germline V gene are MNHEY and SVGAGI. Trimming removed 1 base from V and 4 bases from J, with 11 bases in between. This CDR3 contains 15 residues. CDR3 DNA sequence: TGTGCCAGCAGTTACTTAGTGACGGCGAAAAACATTCAGTACTTC. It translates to CASSYLVTAKNIQYF.

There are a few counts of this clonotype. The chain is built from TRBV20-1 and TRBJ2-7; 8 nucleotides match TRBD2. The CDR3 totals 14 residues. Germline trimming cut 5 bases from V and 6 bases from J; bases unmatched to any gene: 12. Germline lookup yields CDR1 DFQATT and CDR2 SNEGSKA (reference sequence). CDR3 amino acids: CSAPLPGTSGEQYF. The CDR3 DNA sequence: TGCAGTGCTCCCCTCCCAGGGACTAGTGGCGAGCAGTACTTC.

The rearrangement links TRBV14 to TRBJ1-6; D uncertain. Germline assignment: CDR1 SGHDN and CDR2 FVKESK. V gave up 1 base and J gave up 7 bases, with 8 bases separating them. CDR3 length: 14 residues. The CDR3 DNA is TGTGCCAGCAGCCAAGTTCGGCGCAATTCACCCCTCCACTTT. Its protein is CASSQVRRNSPLHF.

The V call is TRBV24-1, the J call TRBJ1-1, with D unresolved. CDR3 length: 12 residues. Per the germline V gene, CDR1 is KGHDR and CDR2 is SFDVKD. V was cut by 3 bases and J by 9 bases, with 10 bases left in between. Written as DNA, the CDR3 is TGTGCCACCAGTGATGGGCAGATGAAAGCTTTCTTT. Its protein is CATSDGQMKAFF.

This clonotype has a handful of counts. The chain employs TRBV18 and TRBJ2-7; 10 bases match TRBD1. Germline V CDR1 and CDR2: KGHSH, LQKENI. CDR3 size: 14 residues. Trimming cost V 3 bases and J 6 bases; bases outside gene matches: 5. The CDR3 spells CASSPGQGFGEQYF. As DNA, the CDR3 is TGTGCCAGCTCACCGGGACAGGGGTTCGGCGAGCAGTACTTC.